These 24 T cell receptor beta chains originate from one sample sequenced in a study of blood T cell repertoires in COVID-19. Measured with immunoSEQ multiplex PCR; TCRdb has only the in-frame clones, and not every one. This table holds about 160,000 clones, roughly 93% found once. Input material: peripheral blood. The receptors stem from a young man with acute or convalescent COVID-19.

CDR3 amino acids: CASSPGGPSTDTQYF. The CDR3 DNA reads TGTGCCAGCAGCCCAGGGGGACCGAGCACAGATACGCAGTATTTT. V usage is TRBV27 and J usage is TRBJ2-3, with 7 bases matching TRBD1. The CDR3 is 15 residues long. Germline V gene data show CDR1 as MNHEY and CDR2 as SMNVEV (reference sequence). V lost 6 bases to trimming and J lost 0 bases; unmatched junction nucleotides: 6.

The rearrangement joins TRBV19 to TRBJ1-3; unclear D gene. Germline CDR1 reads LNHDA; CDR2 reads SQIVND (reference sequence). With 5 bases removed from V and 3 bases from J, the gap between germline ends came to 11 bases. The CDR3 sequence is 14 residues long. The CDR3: CASSPQHLGNTIYF. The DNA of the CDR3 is TGTGCCAGTAGTCCACAGCACCTTGGAAACACCATATATTTT.

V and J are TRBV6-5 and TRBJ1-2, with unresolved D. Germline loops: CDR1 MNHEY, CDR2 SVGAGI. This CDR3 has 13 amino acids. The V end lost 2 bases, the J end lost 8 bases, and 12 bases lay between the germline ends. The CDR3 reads CASSYSHTWGYTF. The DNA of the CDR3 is TGTGCCAGCAGTTACAGTCACACCTGGGGCTACACCTTC.

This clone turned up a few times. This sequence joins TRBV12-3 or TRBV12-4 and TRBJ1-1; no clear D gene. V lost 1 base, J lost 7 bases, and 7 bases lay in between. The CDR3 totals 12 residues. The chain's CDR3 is CASSLGRNEAFF. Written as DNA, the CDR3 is TGTGCCAGCAGTTTAGGGCGGAATGAAGCTTTCTTT.

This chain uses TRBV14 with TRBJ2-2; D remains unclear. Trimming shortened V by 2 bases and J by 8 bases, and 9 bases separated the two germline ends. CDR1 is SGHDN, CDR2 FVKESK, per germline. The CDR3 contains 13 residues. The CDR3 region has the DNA TGTGCCAGCAGCCAAACCAGAAGAGGGGAGCTGTTTTTT. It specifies CASSQTRRGELFF. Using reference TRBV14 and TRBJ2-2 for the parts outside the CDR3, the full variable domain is EAGVTQFPSHSVIEKGQTVTLRCDPISGHDNLYWYRRVMGKEIKFLLHFVKESKQDESGMPNNRFLAERTGGTYSTLKVQPAELEDSGVYFCASSQTRRGELFFGEGSRLTVL.

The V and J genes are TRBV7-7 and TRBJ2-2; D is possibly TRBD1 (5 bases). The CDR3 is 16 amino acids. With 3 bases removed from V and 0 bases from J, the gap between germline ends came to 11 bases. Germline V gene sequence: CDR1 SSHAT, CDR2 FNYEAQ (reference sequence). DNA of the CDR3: TGTGCCAGCAGCTTGAACTGGGGCTCGAACACCGGGGAGCTGTTTTTT. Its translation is CASSLNWGSNTGELFF.

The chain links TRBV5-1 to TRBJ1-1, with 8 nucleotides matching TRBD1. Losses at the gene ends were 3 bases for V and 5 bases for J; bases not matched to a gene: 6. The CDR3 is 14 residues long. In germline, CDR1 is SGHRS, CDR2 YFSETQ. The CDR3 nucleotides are TGCGCCAGCAGCTCACAGGGGGGAGGAACTGAAGCTTTCTTT. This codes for CASSSQGGGTEAFF.

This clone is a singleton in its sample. CDR3 residues: CASSYSMGQGVNEQFF. In DNA form, the CDR3 reads TGTGCCAGCAGTTACTCGATGGGACAGGGGGTAAATGAGCAGTTCTTC. V is TRBV6-5 and J is TRBJ2-1; 11 nucleotides agree with TRBD1. The junction had 5 bases not matched to a gene; V was cut back by 0 bases and J by 7 bases. Germline V gives CDR1 MNHEY, CDR2 SVGAGI. This CDR3 comprises 16 residues.

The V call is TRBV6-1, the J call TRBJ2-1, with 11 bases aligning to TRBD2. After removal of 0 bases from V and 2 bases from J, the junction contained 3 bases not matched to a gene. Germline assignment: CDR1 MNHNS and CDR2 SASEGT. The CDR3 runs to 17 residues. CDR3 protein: CASSEALLAGAYNEQFF. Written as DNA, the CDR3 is TGTGCCAGCAGTGAAGCGCTACTAGCGGGAGCCTACAATGAGCAGTTCTTC.

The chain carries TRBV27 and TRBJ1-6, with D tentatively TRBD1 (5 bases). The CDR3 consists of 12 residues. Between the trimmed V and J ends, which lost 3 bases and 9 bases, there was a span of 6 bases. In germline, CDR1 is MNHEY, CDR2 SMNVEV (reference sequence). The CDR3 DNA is TGTGCCAGCAGTTTCGGGGGTTCACCCCTCCACTTT. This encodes CASSFGGSPLHF.

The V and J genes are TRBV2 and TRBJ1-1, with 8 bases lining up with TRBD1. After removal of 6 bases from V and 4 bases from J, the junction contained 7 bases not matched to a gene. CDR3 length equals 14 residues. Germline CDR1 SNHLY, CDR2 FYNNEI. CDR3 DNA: TGTGCCAGCAGACCCGGACAGGGTATCACTGAAGCTTTCTTT. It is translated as CASRPGQGITEAFF. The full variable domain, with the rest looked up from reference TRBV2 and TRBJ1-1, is EPEVTQTPSHQVTQMGQEVILRCVPISNHLYFYWYRQILGQKVEFLVSFYNNEISEKSEIFDDQFSVERPDGSNFTLKIRSTKLEDSAMYFCASRPGQGITEAFFGQGTRLTVV.

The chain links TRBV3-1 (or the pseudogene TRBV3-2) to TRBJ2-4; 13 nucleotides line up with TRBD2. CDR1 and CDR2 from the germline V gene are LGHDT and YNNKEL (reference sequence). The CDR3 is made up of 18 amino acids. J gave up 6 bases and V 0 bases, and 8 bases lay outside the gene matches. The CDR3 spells CASSQDGLAGAGGNIQYF. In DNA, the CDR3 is TGTGCCAGCAGCCAAGATGGACTAGCGGGAGCGGGGGGAAACATTCAGTACTTC.

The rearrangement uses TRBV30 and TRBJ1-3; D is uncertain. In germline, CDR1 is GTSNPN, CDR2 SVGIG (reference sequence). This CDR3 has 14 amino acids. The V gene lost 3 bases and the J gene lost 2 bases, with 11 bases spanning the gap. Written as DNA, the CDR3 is TGTGCCTGGAGCCCTACAGATACTGGAAACACCATATATTTT. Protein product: CAWSPTDTGNTIYF.

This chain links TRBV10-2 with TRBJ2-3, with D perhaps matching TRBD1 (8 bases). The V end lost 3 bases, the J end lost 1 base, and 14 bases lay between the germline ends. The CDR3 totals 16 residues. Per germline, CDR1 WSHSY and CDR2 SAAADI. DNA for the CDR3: TGCGCCAGCAGTGAACCACAGGGGGGGGGCACAGATACGCAGTATTTT. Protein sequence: CASSEPQGGGTDTQYF.

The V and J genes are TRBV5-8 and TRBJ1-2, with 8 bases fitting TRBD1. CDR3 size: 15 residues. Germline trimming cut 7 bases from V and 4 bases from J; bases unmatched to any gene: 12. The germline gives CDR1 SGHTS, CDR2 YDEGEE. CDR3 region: CASRRSGTGSYGYTF. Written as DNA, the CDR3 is TGTGCCAGCCGACGGTCAGGGACAGGCTCCTATGGCTACACCTTC.

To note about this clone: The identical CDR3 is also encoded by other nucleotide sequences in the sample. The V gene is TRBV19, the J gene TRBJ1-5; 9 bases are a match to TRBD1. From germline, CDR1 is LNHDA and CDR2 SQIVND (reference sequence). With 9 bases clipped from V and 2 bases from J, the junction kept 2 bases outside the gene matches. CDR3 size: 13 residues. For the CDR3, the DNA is TGTGCCAGCCGGGACAGGGGCAATCAGCCCCAGCATTTT. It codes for CASRDRGNQPQHF.

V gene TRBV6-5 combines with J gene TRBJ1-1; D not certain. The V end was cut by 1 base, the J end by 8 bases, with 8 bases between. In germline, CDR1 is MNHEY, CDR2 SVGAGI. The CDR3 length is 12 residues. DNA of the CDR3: TGTGCCAGCAGTTACTTGGAGTACGAAGCTTTCTTT. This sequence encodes CASSYLEYEAFF.

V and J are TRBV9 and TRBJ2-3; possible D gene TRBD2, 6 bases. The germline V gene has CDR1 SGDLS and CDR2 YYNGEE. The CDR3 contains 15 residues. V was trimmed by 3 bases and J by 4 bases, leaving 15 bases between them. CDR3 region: CASSAFSGSADTQYF. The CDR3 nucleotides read TGTGCCAGCAGCGCCTTCAGCGGGTCGGCAGATACGCAGTATTTT.

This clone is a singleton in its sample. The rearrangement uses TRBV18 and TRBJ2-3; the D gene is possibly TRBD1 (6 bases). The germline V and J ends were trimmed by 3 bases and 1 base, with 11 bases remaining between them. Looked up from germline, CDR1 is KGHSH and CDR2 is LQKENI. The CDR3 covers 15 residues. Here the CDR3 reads CASSPRQAGTDTQYF. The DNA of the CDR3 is TGTGCCAGCTCACCTAGACAGGCGGGCACAGATACGCAGTATTTT.

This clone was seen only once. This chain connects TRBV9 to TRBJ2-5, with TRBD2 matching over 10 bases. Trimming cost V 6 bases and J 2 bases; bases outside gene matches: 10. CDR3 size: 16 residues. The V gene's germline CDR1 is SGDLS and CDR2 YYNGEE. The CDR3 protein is CASMPGLTSGQETQYF. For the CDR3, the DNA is TGTGCCAGCATGCCGGGACTGACTAGCGGGCAAGAGACCCAGTACTTC.

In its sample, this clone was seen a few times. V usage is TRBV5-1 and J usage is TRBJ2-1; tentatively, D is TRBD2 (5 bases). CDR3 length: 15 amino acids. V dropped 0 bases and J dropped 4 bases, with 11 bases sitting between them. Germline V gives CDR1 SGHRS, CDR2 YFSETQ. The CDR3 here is CASSLVPAEYNEQFF. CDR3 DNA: TGCGCCAGCAGCTTGGTCCCAGCGGAATACAATGAGCAGTTCTTC.

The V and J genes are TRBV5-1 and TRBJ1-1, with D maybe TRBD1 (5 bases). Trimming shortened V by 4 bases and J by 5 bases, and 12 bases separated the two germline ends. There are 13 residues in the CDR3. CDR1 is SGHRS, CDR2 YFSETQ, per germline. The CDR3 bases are TGCGCCAGCAGCCGTGGGACTGCGACTGAAGCTTTCTTT. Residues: CASSRGTATEAFF.

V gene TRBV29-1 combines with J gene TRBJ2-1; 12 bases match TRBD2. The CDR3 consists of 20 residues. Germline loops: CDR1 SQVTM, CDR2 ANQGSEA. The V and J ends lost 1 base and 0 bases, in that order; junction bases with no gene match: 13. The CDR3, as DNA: TGCAGCGTTGAAGGGTTCGGGACTAGCGGGCCCAGGAGCTCCTACAATGAGCAGTTCTTC. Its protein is CSVEGFGTSGPRSSYNEQFF.

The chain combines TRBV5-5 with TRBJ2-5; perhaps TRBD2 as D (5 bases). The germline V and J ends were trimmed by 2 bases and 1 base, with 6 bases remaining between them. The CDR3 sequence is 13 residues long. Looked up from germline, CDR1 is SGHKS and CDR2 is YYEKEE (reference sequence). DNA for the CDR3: TGTGCCAGCAGCTTCGGGATCCAAGAGACCCAGTACTTC. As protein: CASSFGIQETQYF.